Described below is a single TCR beta chain sequence and its context. TCRdb's table, derived via immunoSEQ multiplex PCR, lists solely in-frame clones and lacks some. The sample shows under 95,000 clones, more than 75% of them seen only once. The data belong to a study of OX40 agonist ivuxolimab in advanced cancers. For the study at large: Ivuxolimab, an antibody acting as an agonist of OX40 (CD134), was used to treat patients. At under 85% male, the cohort had a mean age of around 56 years, ranging from about 20 to 79.

The sample in question was CD4+ or CD8+ T cells sorted from blood, obtained in a trial of the OX40 agonist ivuxolimab. The sequence came from an adult with an advanced solid tumor such as melanoma, head and neck, liver or kidney cancer.

This chain's CDR3 is CASGDRKNTEAFF. The CDR3 nucleotides read TGTGCCAGCGGAGACAGGAAGAACACTGAAGCTTTCTTT. The rearrangement uses TRBV6-1 and TRBJ1-1; D is perhaps TRBD1 (6 bases). Trimming took 8 bases from V and 1 from J, leaving 11 bases between them. The CDR3 sequence is 13 residues long. Germline V gene lookup returns CDR1 MNHNS and CDR2 SASEGT.